A selection of T cell receptor beta chains follows, all from one sample in a study of blood T cell repertoires in COVID-19. Only in-frame clones appear in the TCRdb table, and some are missing; sequencing was by immunoSEQ multiplex PCR. The sample holds about 160,000 clones, around 83% seen once. The sample was PBMCs or T cells enriched from blood (not recorded which). The receptors were sampled from a woman aged 50 to 60 in a cohort exposed to, infected with or recovered from COVID-19 (not recorded which). Each CDR3 is given without its conserved first and last residue. A D gene is named only where the DNA matches it firmly.

v_gene: TRBV5-6
len: 11
d_gene: NA
j_gene: TRBJ2-3
CDR3aa: ASSSVSTDTQY

v_gene: TRBV28
len: 12
d_gene: NA
j_gene: TRBJ1-6
CDR3aa: ASGTSQGGSPLH

v_gene: TRBV4-2
len: 14
d_gene: NA
j_gene: TRBJ2-5
CDR3aa: ASSHSKGELGETQY

v_gene: TRBV6-5
len: 13
d_gene: NA
j_gene: TRBJ1-1
CDR3aa: ASEGTTLLNTEAF

v_gene: TRBV5-8
len: 13
d_gene: NA
j_gene: TRBJ1-5
CDR3aa: ASRRFQGHNQPQH

v_gene: TRBV5-4
len: 12
d_gene: TRBD2
j_gene: TRBJ2-3
CDR3aa: ASSLWRGTDTQY

v_gene: TRBV6-2/TRBV6-3
len: 14
d_gene: TRBD2
j_gene: TRBJ2-1
CDR3aa: ASSYSGGGAYNEQF

v_gene: TRBV5-4
len: 14
d_gene: TRBD2
j_gene: TRBJ2-5
CDR3aa: ASSLSSGGTQETQY

v_gene: TRBV28
len: 10
d_gene: NA
j_gene: TRBJ2-7
CDR3aa: ASSLGQGKQY

v_gene: TRBV9
len: 10
d_gene: NA
j_gene: TRBJ1-2
CDR3aa: ASSARDNGYT

v_gene: TRBV28
len: 10
d_gene: NA
j_gene: TRBJ2-5
CDR3aa: ASQYSAKTQY

v_gene: TRBV4-3
len: 12
d_gene: NA
j_gene: TRBJ1-2
CDR3aa: ASSQVRGLYGYT

v_gene: TRBV11-2
len: 12
d_gene: TRBD1
j_gene: TRBJ2-1
CDR3aa: ASSLVPTRDRVF

v_gene: TRBV5-4
len: 14
d_gene: TRBD2
j_gene: TRBJ2-3
CDR3aa: ASSFQRGGGADTQY

v_gene: TRBV6-5
len: 10
d_gene: NA
j_gene: TRBJ1-2
CDR3aa: ASSLPPGGYT